Below are 27 T cell receptor beta chains sequenced from a single sample in a study of cytomegalovirus exposure and HLA in healthy donors (dated by TCRdb to 2015 to 2018). The method was the immunoSEQ multiplex PCR assay. The multiplex PCR relied on a mix of 60 forward primers for TCR Vbeta segments and 13 reverse primers for TCR Jbeta segments. The table comes from immuneACCESS by way of TCRdb, which keeps in-frame sequences with V and J called. Part of the clones is missing from these tables; in studies checked, under half for an unresolved V gene and the rest for unknown reasons. Counted in this sample were roughly 130,000 clones; around 83% of them appeared once. Over 1% of the sample comes from the top ten. Material: PBMCs. These receptors all come from a male donor in good health and CMV-seropositive.

This clone was counted only a few times. The genes are TRBV7-2 and TRBJ2-7; 11 bases align to TRBD2. Trimming took 3 bases from V and 7 from J; bases not matched to a gene: 11. Germline CDR1 and CDR2: SGHTA and FQGNSA. The CDR3 has 16 amino acids. DNA of the CDR3: TGTGCCAGCAGCTTTTCATTAGCGGGAGGGCCTGGAGAGCAGTACTTC. Translation: CASSFSLAGGPGEQYF.

This rearrangement joins TRBV7-3 to TRBJ1-2; 8 bases map to TRBD1. Per germline, CDR1 SGHTA and CDR2 FQGTGA. The CDR3 covers 15 residues. Trimming took 4 bases from V and 6 from J; bases not matched to a gene: 10. The CDR3 sequence: CASSSSVTGANGYTF. The DNA of the CDR3 is TGTGCCAGCAGCTCGTCGGTGACAGGGGCCAATGGCTACACCTTC.

The chain recombines TRBV5-1 with TRBJ1-1; no clear D gene. The CDR3 consists of 14 residues. V was pared by 0 bases and J by 1 base, with 7 bases between. Germline CDR1 and CDR2: SGHRS and YFSETQ. CDR3 sequence (DNA): TGCGCCAGCAGCTTGGCCTCTTCGAACACTGAAGCTTTCTTT. It specifies CASSLASSNTEAFF.

The rearrangement uses TRBV6-5 and TRBJ2-5; D is possibly TRBD2 (5 bases). Trimming took 5 bases from V and 5 from J, leaving 12 bases between them. The CDR3 runs 13 residues. Per the germline V gene, CDR1 is MNHEY and CDR2 is SVGAGI. CDR3 amino acids: CASSPGVWETQYF. DNA for the CDR3: TGTGCCAGCAGTCCCGGGGTGTGGGAGACCCAGTACTTC.

The chain links TRBV23-1 to TRBJ1-5, with TRBD1 as a possible D gene (5 bases). TRBV23-1 is an open reading frame, and its role is uncertain. CDR3 length equals 13 residues. V was pared by 7 bases and J by 9 bases, with 16 bases between. The CDR3 region has the DNA TGCGCCAGCACTATTGGGGGGGTTGGGCCCCAGCATTTT. Its protein product is CASTIGGVGPQHF.

This sequence joins TRBV20-1 and TRBJ1-2; the D gene is possibly TRBD1 (5 bases). The V gene's germline CDR1 is DFQATT and CDR2 SNEGSKA (reference sequence). This CDR3 comprises 11 residues. Trimming removed 3 bases at V and 3 bases at J, with 5 bases between. CDR3 in amino acids: CSASRDYGYTF. CDR3 sequence (DNA): TGCAGTGCTAGCAGGGACTATGGCTACACCTTC.

CDR3 loop: CASSVAQTGKEYGYTF. The CDR3 region has the DNA TGTGCCAGCAGCGTAGCTCAGACAGGGAAGGAGTATGGCTACACCTTC. The rearrangement links TRBV9 to TRBJ1-2, with TRBD1 matching over 7 bases. J was trimmed by 5 bases and V by 0 bases; bases with no gene match: 10. Germline V CDR1 and CDR2: SGDLS, YYNGEE. The CDR3 totals 16 residues.

DNA for the CDR3: TGTGCCGGCGGACAGCCGGGGGGAGAGACCCAGTACTTC. Amino acids: CAGGQPGGETQYF. The gene calls are TRBV2 and TRBJ2-5; a possible D gene is TRBD2 (7 bases). V lost 11 bases and J lost 4, with 17 bases in between. CDR1 is SNHLY and CDR2 is FYNNEI in the germline V gene. The CDR3 extends over 13 amino acids. Combining the CDR3 with reference TRBV2 and TRBJ2-5 gives the whole variable domain EPEVTQTPSHQVTQMGQEVILRCVPISNHLYFYWYRQILGQKVEFLVSFYNNEISEKSEIFDDQFSVERPDGSNFTLKIRSTKLEDSAMYFCAGGQPGGETQYFGPGTRLLVL.

CDR3 sequence reads: CASSLDPGGYGYTF. The CDR3 DNA reads TGTGCCAGCAGCTTAGATCCGGGAGGTTATGGCTACACCTTC. This chain links TRBV7-2 with TRBJ1-2; D is unclear. This CDR3 has 14 residues. V was cut by 1 base and J by 5 bases, with 11 bases left in between. Looked up from germline, CDR1 is SGHTA and CDR2 is FQGNSA.

V usage is TRBV5-1 and J usage is TRBJ1-1; a weak D match, TRBD1 (5 bases). V lost 0 bases and J lost 0, with 15 bases in between. From germline, CDR1 is SGHRS and CDR2 YFSETQ. The CDR3 has 17 amino acids. CDR3 sequence reads: CASSLEGAPSMNTEAFF. In DNA form, the CDR3 reads TGCGCCAGCAGCTTGGAAGGGGCGCCGTCGATGAACACTGAAGCTTTCTTT.

This clone was seen just once. The chain joins TRBV5-1 to TRBJ2-7, with D possibly being TRBD1 (6 bases). The V gene lost 4 bases and the J gene lost 0 bases, with 17 bases spanning the gap. This CDR3 has 16 residues. From germline, CDR1 is SGHRS and CDR2 YFSETQ. The CDR3 is CASSQTYRELSYEQYF. CDR3 DNA sequence: TGCGCCAGCAGCCAAACTTACAGGGAACTCTCCTACGAGCAGTACTTC.

This sequence joins TRBV29-1 and TRBJ2-5; 9 nucleotides match TRBD2. Germline trimming cut 6 bases from V and 5 bases from J; bases unmatched to any gene: 13. Germline CDR1 SQVTM, CDR2 ANQGSEA. The CDR3 spans 15 residues. The CDR3 here is CSVRTWVAGVETQYF. The CDR3 DNA reads as TGCAGCGTCCGTACGTGGGTAGCGGGAGTTGAGACCCAGTACTTC.

The chain carries TRBV9 and TRBJ2-2, with 12 bases identical to TRBD2. The CDR3 sequence is 16 residues long. Germline assignment: CDR1 SGDLS and CDR2 YYNGEE. V shed 3 bases and J 5 bases; nucleotides not matched to a gene: 5. This CDR3 is CASSAASGGATGELFF. The CDR3 DNA reads TGTGCCAGCAGCGCGGCTAGCGGGGGGGCGACCGGGGAGCTGTTTTTT. Combining the CDR3 with reference TRBV9 and TRBJ2-2 gives the whole variable domain DSGVTQTPKHLITATGQRVTLRCSPRSGDLSVYWYQQSLDQGLQFLIQYYNGEERAKGNILERFSAQQFPDLHSELNLSSLELGDSALYFCASSAASGGATGELFFGEGSRLTVL.

Only a few counts were recorded for this clone. This chain uses TRBV9 with TRBJ2-3, with TRBD2 matching over 9 bases. The V gene end was trimmed by 3 bases and the J gene end by 4 bases; junction bases not matched to a gene: 6. The CDR3 consists of 15 residues. Germline V gene sequence: CDR1 SGDLS, CDR2 YYNGEE. In nucleotides, the CDR3 is TGTGCCAGCAGCGAGCAAGCGGGGGGATCAGATACGCAGTATTTT. Amino acids: CASSEQAGGSDTQYF.

This chain links TRBV7-2 with TRBJ1-4, with D tentatively TRBD1 (5 bases). The germline V gene has CDR1 SGHTA and CDR2 FQGNSA. This CDR3 is built from 14 residues. With 3 bases removed from V and 8 bases from J, the gap between germline ends came to 13 bases. The CDR3 bases are TGTGCCAGCAGCTTGGGGGGAGGGAGGGAAAAACTGTTTTTT. This gives the protein CASSLGGGREKLFF.

The V and J genes are TRBV4-1 and TRBJ2-7; TRBD1 matches 10 bases. The ends lost 5 bases at V and 2 bases at J; junction bases unmatched: 3. This CDR3 has 14 amino acids. CDR1 is MGHRA, CDR2 YSYEKL, per germline. CDR3: CASSLDRGAYEQYF. The CDR3 region has the DNA TGCGCCAGCAGCTTGGACAGGGGGGCCTACGAGCAGTACTTC.

The chain recombines TRBV9 with TRBJ2-1; the D gene is possibly TRBD2 (6 bases). The CDR3 length is 16 residues. CDR1 and CDR2 from the germline V gene are SGDLS and YYNGEE. V lost 0 bases to trimming and J lost 5 bases, with 15 bases between them. CDR3 nucleotides: TGTGCCAGCAGCGTAGCGGGGGTGGCAGCGGACAATGAGCAGTTCTTC. Its protein product is CASSVAGVAADNEQFF.

This clone showed up just a few times. The chain is built from TRBV5-6 and TRBJ2-1; 13 nucleotides match TRBD2. Germline trimming cut 2 bases from V and 5 bases from J; bases unmatched to any gene: 1. Germline V CDR1 and CDR2: SGHDT, YYEEEE. The CDR3 contains 15 residues. The CDR3: CASSFGLAGDNEQFF. The CDR3 nucleotides are TGTGCCAGCAGCTTCGGACTAGCGGGGGACAATGAGCAGTTCTTC.

The chain uses TRBV2 and TRBJ1-2; no firm D call. This CDR3 is built from 13 residues. Germline V lookup: CDR1 SNHLY, CDR2 FYNNEI. The V gene lost 5 bases and the J gene lost 3 bases, with 10 bases spanning the gap. The CDR3 is CASSNQEDYGYTF. The CDR3 DNA sequence: TGTGCCAGCAGTAATCAAGAGGACTATGGCTACACCTTC.

The chain combines TRBV5-4 with TRBJ2-1; 7 bases are a match to TRBD1. Germline V lookup: CDR1 SGHNT, CDR2 YYREEE (reference sequence). The trim removed 3 bases at V and 7 bases at J, leaving 7 bases unmatched. The CDR3 runs to 14 residues. DNA for the CDR3: TGTGCCAGCAGCTCCTGGGGCAGGGGGAATGAGCAGTTCTTC. Protein product: CASSSWGRGNEQFF. The variable domain in full, completed from reference TRBV5-4 and TRBJ2-1, reads ETGVTQSPTHLIKTRGQQVTLRCSSQSGHNTVSWYQQALGQGPQFIFQYYREEENGRGNFPPRFSGLQFPNYSSELNVNALELDDSALYLCASSSWGRGNEQFFGPGTRLTVL.

This sequence joins TRBV9 and TRBJ2-2; tentatively, D is TRBD2 (5 bases). Germline V lookup: CDR1 SGDLS, CDR2 YYNGEE. V shed 0 bases and J shed 5 bases, with 11 bases lying between them. The CDR3 is 15 residues long. The CDR3 coding sequence is TGTGCCAGCAGCGTAGGAACTAGTTCGACCGGGGAGCTGTTTTTT. It codes for CASSVGTSSTGELFF.

This chain links TRBV18 with TRBJ1-4; tentatively, D is TRBD1 (5 bases). V lost 4 bases and J lost 2, with 8 bases in between. Germline values: CDR1 KGHSH, CDR2 LQKENI. There are 14 residues in the CDR3. CDR3 nucleotide sequence: TGTGCCAGCTCACTCGGACATACTAATGAAAAACTGTTTTTT. This codes for CASSLGHTNEKLFF.

The rearrangement links TRBV28 to TRBJ2-7, with 7 positions matching TRBD1. V shed 2 bases and J 1 base; nucleotides not matched to a gene: 8. The CDR3 length is 16 residues. CDR1 and CDR2 from the germline V gene are MDHEN and SYDVKM. CDR3 in amino acids: CASSLAGGQSSYEQYF. CDR3 bases: TGTGCCAGCAGTTTAGCTGGGGGACAGTCATCCTACGAGCAGTACTTC.

The chain uses TRBV27 and TRBJ1-6; perhaps TRBD1 as D (6 bases). CDR1 MNHEY and CDR2 SMNVEV come from the germline V gene (reference sequence). The CDR3 spans 14 residues. With 2 bases removed from V and 7 bases from J, the gap between germline ends came to 9 bases. The CDR3 DNA sequence: TGTGCCAGCAGTTTACGGCAGGGGAATTCACCCCTCCACTTT. This sequence encodes CASSLRQGNSPLHF.

The V gene is TRBV7-2, the J gene TRBJ1-6; D is perhaps TRBD1 (5 bases). V was shortened by 5 bases and J by 5 bases, with 16 bases between the two germline ends. Germline V gene lookup returns CDR1 SGHTA and CDR2 FQGNSA. The CDR3 runs 16 residues. The CDR3 loop is CASSLRRGLNNSPLHF. CDR3 DNA: TGTGCCAGCAGCCTCCGGAGGGGCCTTAATAATTCACCCCTCCACTTT.

A single count supports this clone. The V and J genes are TRBV28 and TRBJ1-1, with TRBD1 as a possible D gene (6 bases). The CDR3 runs 15 residues. V gave up 2 bases and J gave up 4 bases, with 14 bases separating them. Germline loops: CDR1 MDHEN, CDR2 SYDVKM. Here the CDR3 DNA reads TGTGCCAGCAGTTTAGCTCAGGGGACGGGCACTGAAGCTTTCTTT. The encoded protein is CASSLAQGTGTEAFF.

The V and J genes are TRBV5-6 and TRBJ1-4; 10 positions match TRBD1. The CDR3 sequence is 15 residues long. Trimming cost V 2 bases and J 8 bases; bases outside gene matches: 6. The V gene's germline CDR1 is SGHDT and CDR2 YYEEEE. CDR3 protein: CASSFRDRGREKLFF. The CDR3 DNA reads TGTGCCAGCAGCTTTCGGGACAGGGGAAGAGAAAAACTGTTTTTT.